These 18 T cell receptor beta chains were all obtained from the same sample, sequenced in a study of CD8+ T cells in alopecia areata. RNA was isolated and reverse transcribed to cDNA, the sequencing template. Some clones are missing from TCRdb's copy, which holds only in-frame ones; the method was immunoSEQ multiplex PCR. The table lists 200,000 to 250,000 clones, less than 65% of them singletons. Treatment denoted: oral pan-JAK inhibitor, 5-10 mg twice daily. The input for sequencing was CD4+ T cells sorted from blood, taken at week 4, from a patient treated with tofacitinib. Receptors originate from a human donor with alopecia areata.

The J gene is TRBJ1-5, the V gene TRBV19; a weak D match, TRBD1 (5 bases). The CDR3 extends over 13 amino acids. V lost 8 bases and J 2 bases, leaving 10 bases between the germline ends. The germline gives CDR1 LNHDA, CDR2 SQIVND (reference sequence). CDR3 coding DNA: TGTGCCAGTTGGGGGTGGGGCAATCAGCCCCAGCATTTT. Translated, it gives CASWGWGNQPQHF. Full variable domain (outside the CDR3, taken from reference TRBV19 and TRBJ1-5): DGGITQSPKYLFRKEGQNVTLSCEQNLNHDAMYWYRQDPGQGLRLIYYSQIVNDFQKGDIAEGYSVSREKKESFPLTVTSAQKNPTAFYLCASWGWGNQPQHFGDGTRLSIL.

This clone was seen a handful of times. The rearrangement links TRBV2 to TRBJ1-2; 7 bases map to TRBD1. The V gene's germline CDR1 is SNHLY and CDR2 FYNNEI. The CDR3 contains 12 residues. The V and J ends lost 6 bases and 4 bases, in that order; junction bases with no gene match: 2. The CDR3 nucleotides are TGTGCCAGCAGCGGGGACAGCTATGGCTACACCTTC. Translating gives CASSGDSYGYTF.

The J gene is TRBJ2-7, the V gene TRBV11-2, with 7 bases that match TRBD1. CDR1 is SGHAT and CDR2 is FQNNGV in the germline V gene. This CDR3 is built from 14 residues. V shed 4 bases, J shed 4 bases, and the junction held 7 bases outside the gene matches. CDR3 sequence (DNA): TGTGCCAGCAGCTCTCACAGGGGAGCGTACGAGCAGTACTTC. Its translation is CASSSHRGAYEQYF.

This clone was observed a handful of times. The gene calls are TRBV7-6 and TRBJ2-7; D might be TRBD1 or TRBD2, each matching 6 bases. Looked up from germline, CDR1 is SGHVS and CDR2 is FNYEAQ. This CDR3 comprises 15 residues. V was trimmed by 0 bases and J by 4 bases, leaving 13 bases between them. CDR3: CASSLAAGGAYEQYF. CDR3 DNA: TGTGCCAGCAGCTTAGCTGCCGGGGGCGCATACGAGCAGTACTTC.

The chain has TRBV7-9 and TRBJ2-5, with TRBD1 identical over 8 bases. The CDR3 length is 14 residues. From germline, CDR1 is SEHNR and CDR2 FQNEAQ (reference sequence). The trim removed 5 bases at V and 5 bases at J, leaving 7 bases unmatched. CDR3 coding DNA: TGTGCCAGCAGCCCATGGACAGGGTTGGAGACCCAGTACTTC. As protein: CASSPWTGLETQYF.

This clone was detected only a few times. This chain uses TRBV29-1 with TRBJ2-6; the D is unclear. Trimming took off 1 base at V and 5 bases at J, with 3 bases between the two ends. CDR1 is SQVTM and CDR2 is ANQGSEA in the germline V gene. The CDR3 sequence is 12 residues long. The CDR3 here is CSVEGWANVLTF. CDR3 sequence (DNA): TGCAGCGTTGAAGGGTGGGCCAACGTCCTGACTTTC.

The chain couples TRBV20-1 to TRBJ1-2; no clear D. Germline lookup yields CDR1 DFQATT and CDR2 SNEGSKA (reference sequence). V was pared by 4 bases and J by 5 bases, with 5 bases between. The CDR3 consists of 10 residues. In DNA, the CDR3 is TGCAGTGCTAAGCCTTATGGCTACACCTTC. Protein sequence: CSAKPYGYTF.

This chain uses TRBV10-2 with TRBJ1-1, with 9 positions matching TRBD1. The V segment lost 9 bases and the J segment 0 bases; nucleotides outside the gene matches: 14. Germline CDR1 is WSHSY and CDR2 is SAAADI. The CDR3 runs to 17 residues. The chain's CDR3 is CASSGGTGTGMNTEAFF. The DNA of the CDR3 is TGCGCCAGTAGCGGTGGTACAGGGACAGGGATGAACACTGAAGCTTTCTTT.

The chain carries TRBV29-1 and TRBJ1-5, with D maybe TRBD1 (5 bases). Per germline, CDR1 SQVTM and CDR2 ANQGSEA. The CDR3 consists of 13 residues. The ends were cut back, 4 bases at V and 6 bases at J, with 13 bases in the middle. CDR3 amino acids: CSVGSGGSQPQHF. The CDR3 nucleotides are TGCAGCGTTGGATCCGGGGGTTCTCAGCCCCAGCATTTT.

The chain carries TRBV27 and TRBJ1-6; TRBD1 matches 7 bases. This CDR3 spans 16 amino acids. Trimming removed 7 bases from V and 7 bases from J; junction bases left unmatched: 13. Germline V gives CDR1 MNHEY, CDR2 SMNVEV (reference sequence). DNA of the CDR3: TGTGCCAGCAAATTTCAAGGGGGCGCGGGAAATTCACCCCTCCACTTT. Residues: CASKFQGGAGNSPLHF.

V is TRBV18 and J is TRBJ2-5; 7 bases are shared with TRBD2. The trim removed 6 bases at V and 1 base at J, leaving 5 bases unmatched. CDR3 length equals 14 residues. The germline V gene encodes CDR1 KGHSH and CDR2 LQKENI. This CDR3 reads CASSGAGTQETQYF. The CDR3 DNA reads as TGTGCCAGCTCCGGAGCGGGGACCCAAGAGACCCAGTACTTC.

J is TRBJ2-6 and V is TRBV2, with 11 nucleotides matching TRBD1. The CDR3 runs 18 residues. From germline, CDR1 is SNHLY and CDR2 FYNNEI. V trimming: 7 bases; J trimming: 2 bases; junction bases outside the gene matches: 10. The CDR3 nucleotides read TGTGCCAGCATTATGGACAGGGGGCTCATTCCTGGGGCCAACGTCCTGACTTTC. Amino acids: CASIMDRGLIPGANVLTF.

The rearrangement uses TRBV11-2 and TRBJ2-1, with D tentatively TRBD1 (6 bases). Germline values: CDR1 SGHAT, CDR2 FQNNGV. V lost 1 base to trimming and J lost 2 bases, with 9 bases between them. The CDR3 spans 15 residues. The CDR3 loop is CASSLVGAPYNEQFF. The CDR3 DNA follows: TGTGCCAGCAGCTTAGTGGGGGCGCCCTACAATGAGCAGTTCTTC.

The rearrangement joins TRBV5-1 to TRBJ2-7; D might be TRBD1 or TRBD2, each matching 5 bases. Germline CDR1 is SGHRS and CDR2 is YFSETQ. CDR3 length equals 12 residues. With 4 bases removed from V and 3 bases from J, the gap between germline ends came to 8 bases. The CDR3 sequence: CASSRGGYEQYF. CDR3 DNA sequence: TGCGCCAGCAGCCGGGGCGGCTACGAGCAGTACTTC. Based on the CDR3 plus reference TRBV5-1 and TRBJ2-7, the full variable domain is KAGVTQTPRYLIKTRGQQVTLSCSPISGHRSVSWYQQTPGQGLQFLFEYFSETQRNKGNFPGRFSGRQFSNSRSEMNVSTLELGDSALYLCASSRGGYEQYFGPGTRLTVT.

The rearrangement links TRBV29-1 to TRBJ1-1; D unresolved. Trimming took off 7 bases at V and 0 bases at J, with 6 bases between the two ends. Germline assignment: CDR1 SQVTM and CDR2 ANQGSEA. The CDR3 totals 11 residues. The CDR3 spells CSGAMNTEAFF. The DNA of the CDR3 is TGCAGCGGTGCTATGAACACTGAAGCTTTCTTT. The variable domain in full, completed from reference TRBV29-1 and TRBJ1-1, reads SAVISQKPSRDICQRGTSLTIQCQVDSQVTMMFWYRQQPGQSLTLIATANQGSEATYESGFVIDKFPISRPNLTFSTLTVSNMSPEDSSIYLCSGAMNTEAFFGQGTRLTVV.

This chain joins TRBV7-9 and TRBJ2-5, with D possibly TRBD1 on 7 matching bases. Per germline, CDR1 SEHNR and CDR2 FQNEAQ (reference sequence). The germline V and J ends were trimmed by 5 bases and 5 bases, with 21 bases remaining between them. This CDR3 is 16 amino acids long. For the CDR3, the DNA is TGTGCCAGCAGCCAAGATGGAGGGACAGTGGTGGAGACCCAGTACTTC. It is translated as CASSQDGGTVVETQYF. The whole variable domain, filled in from reference TRBV7-9 and TRBJ2-5, reads DTGVSQNPRHKITKRGQNVTFRCDPISEHNRLYWYRQTLGQGPEFLTYFQNEAQLEKSRLLSDRFSAERPKGSFSTLEIQRTEQGDSAMYLCASSQDGGTVVETQYFGPGTRLLVL.

The V and J genes are TRBV7-2 and TRBJ2-7, with 11 bases identical to TRBD2. V lost 4 bases, J lost 0 bases, and 5 bases stayed unmatched. This CDR3 is 16 amino acids long. CDR1 is SGHTA, CDR2 FQGNSA, per germline. CDR3 sequence: CASSSGLAEISYEQYF. Written as DNA, the CDR3 is TGTGCCAGCAGCTCGGGACTAGCGGAGATCTCCTACGAGCAGTACTTC.

This chain links TRBV6-5 with TRBJ1-2; 7 bases align to TRBD1. Germline-derived CDR1 and CDR2 are MNHEY and SVGAGI. CDR3 size: 13 residues. The trim removed 2 bases at V and 6 bases at J, leaving 3 bases unmatched. CDR3 residues: CASSYPQGDGYTF. For the CDR3, the DNA is TGTGCCAGCAGTTACCCCCAGGGGGATGGCTACACCTTC.